This T cell receptor (beta chain) came from a study of technical replicates of blood from a few donors. The length of the CDR3 is 13 residues. The V gene end was trimmed by 8 bases and the J gene end by 6 bases; junction bases not matched to a gene: 6. The germline CDR1 and CDR2 sequences are LNHDA and SQIVND (reference sequence). Clones were sequenced by immunoSEQ multiplex PCR, and TCRdb holds only the in-frame ones, with some missing. Of around 67,000 clones listed, roughly 96% are singletons. The chain has TRBV19 and TRBJ1-5; 8 nucleotides match TRBD1. The origin of this receptor is a human donor in good health. Source material: T cells isolated from PBMCs. The CDR3 loop reads CASVQGGVQPQHF. Written as DNA, the CDR3 is TGTGCCAGTGTACAGGGGGGAGTTCAGCCCCAGCATTTT.